The 26 T cell receptor beta chains listed next were all sequenced from one sample in a study of T cells in localized non-small cell lung cancer. This table comes from immunoSEQ multiplex PCR, and its TCRdb copy is limited to in-frame clones, with some not included. The sample shows just over 1,500 clones, about 21% of them seen only once. This material consisted of normal lung tissue next to the tumor, taken before any cancer treatment. Every receptor here comes from a woman aged 35-75 years with stage I lung adenocarcinoma.

The chain uses TRBV7-2 and TRBJ2-3; no definite D call. The CDR3 is 13 amino acids. CDR1 and CDR2 (germline): SGHTA, FQGNSA. Trimming shortened V by 5 bases and J by 8 bases, and 14 bases separated the two germline ends. The CDR3 sequence: CASSRPPRVTQYF. The CDR3 nucleotides are TGTGCCAGCAGCCGACCTCCGCGCGTTACGCAGTATTTT.

By sample fraction, this clone is large (0.1 to 1%). The rearrangement links TRBV6-8 to TRBJ2-5, with D maybe TRBD1 (5 bases). The ends were cut back, 2 bases at V and 5 bases at J, with 12 bases in the middle. Germline V gene sequence: CDR1 MNHGY, CDR2 SAAAGT. CDR3 length equals 14 residues. CDR3 nucleotide sequence: TGTGCCAGCAGTTACGATACAGGAAGGGAGACCCAGTACTTC. This translates into CASSYDTGRETQYF.

Within the sample, this clone is medium-sized. V gene TRBV6-8 combines with J gene TRBJ2-3; 7 bases align to TRBD2. Trimming removed 6 bases from V and 7 bases from J; junction bases left unmatched: 7. Germline lookup yields CDR1 MNHGY and CDR2 SAAAGT. This CDR3 has 13 amino acids. The CDR3 sequence: CASSLASGNTQYF. The DNA for the CDR3 is TGTGCCAGCAGCCTGGCGAGCGGGAATACGCAGTATTTT.

This clone has only a few counts. The chain employs TRBV7-2 and TRBJ2-1; a weak D match, TRBD2 (5 bases). The CDR3 has 13 residues. In germline, CDR1 is SGHTA, CDR2 FQGNSA. The V and J ends lost 5 bases and 6 bases respectively, with 11 bases between them. CDR3 protein: CASSEGPTNEQFF. For the CDR3, the DNA is TGTGCCAGCAGCGAGGGCCCCACCAATGAGCAGTTCTTC. The variable domain in full, completed from reference TRBV7-2 and TRBJ2-1, reads GAGVSQSPSNKVTEKGKDVELRCDPISGHTALYWYRQSLGQGLEFLIYFQGNSAPDKSGLPSDRFSAERTGGSVSTLTIQRTQQEDSAVYLCASSEGPTNEQFFGPGTRLTVL.

The sample holds a few counts of this clone. This chain uses TRBV11-3 with TRBJ2-2; D is ambiguous. The germline V and J ends were trimmed by 3 bases and 4 bases, with 9 bases remaining between them. CDR1 is SGHNT, CDR2 YENEEA, per germline. The CDR3 loop spans 14 amino acids. The CDR3 nucleotides read TGTGCCAGCAGCTTTAGGGATGGCACCGGGGAGCTGTTTTTT. Its translation is CASSFRDGTGELFF. Full variable domain (missing parts from reference TRBV11-3 and TRBJ2-2): EAGVVQSPRYKIIEKKQPVAFWCNPISGHNTLYWYLQNLGQGPELLIRYENEEAVDDSQLPKDRFSAERLKGVDSTLKIQPAELGDSAVYLCASSFRDGTGELFFGEGSRLTVL.

The rearrangement joins TRBV19 to TRBJ2-7; TRBD2 might be the D (6 bases). The V gene lost 4 bases and the J gene lost 2 bases, with 6 bases spanning the gap. This CDR3 contains 12 residues. CDR1 and CDR2 from the germline V gene are LNHDA and SQIVND (reference sequence). CDR3 amino acids: CASSSGTYEQYF. CDR3 DNA sequence: TGTGCCAGTAGTAGCGGGACCTACGAGCAGTACTTC.

There are a few counts of this clone. This chain uses TRBV15 with TRBJ2-7, with D unclear. The CDR3 runs 14 residues. The ends were cut back, 1 base at V and 1 base at J, with 8 bases in the middle. Germline loops: CDR1 LNHNV, CDR2 YYDKDF (reference sequence). The CDR3 DNA reads TGTGCCACCAGCAGAGGGGCGGATTCCTACGAGCAGTACTTC. This sequence encodes CATSRGADSYEQYF.

By proportion, this clone is medium-sized. V is TRBV30 and J is TRBJ2-6; TRBD1 aligns across 10 bases. The CDR3 extends over 17 amino acids. J lost 0 bases, V lost 5 bases, and 7 bases had no gene match. Germline-derived CDR1 and CDR2 are GTSNPN and SVGIG (reference sequence). DNA for the CDR3: TGTGCCTGGGAAAGGACAGGGGGTTTCTCTGGGGCCAACGTCCTGACTTTC. The encoded protein is CAWERTGGFSGANVLTF.

This clone has only a few counts. The chain recombines TRBV18 with TRBJ1-4; unclear D gene. The germline V and J ends were trimmed by 6 bases and 3 bases, with 8 bases remaining between them. Germline assignment: CDR1 KGHSH and CDR2 LQKENI. This CDR3 has 13 residues. Here the CDR3 reads CASSGLANEKLFF. The CDR3 DNA sequence: TGTGCCAGCTCGGGGTTGGCTAATGAAAAACTGTTTTTT.

The V and J genes are TRBV5-1 and TRBJ1-1; tentative D call: TRBD1 (5 bases). V was clipped by 0 bases and J by 2 bases, with 11 bases between them. This CDR3 is built from 15 residues. The germline gives CDR1 SGHRS, CDR2 YFSETQ. CDR3 loop: CASSLDPGSNTEAFF. The CDR3 DNA sequence: TGCGCCAGCAGCTTGGATCCAGGGAGCAACACTGAAGCTTTCTTT. The whole variable domain, filled in from reference TRBV5-1 and TRBJ1-1, reads KAGVTQTPRYLIKTRGQQVTLSCSPISGHRSVSWYQQTPGQGLQFLFEYFSETQRNKGNFPGRFSGRQFSNSRSEMNVSTLELGDSALYLCASSLDPGSNTEAFFGQGTRLTVV.

V usage is TRBV9 and J usage is TRBJ2-1; no clear D gene. The CDR3 has 13 residues. Trimming removed 0 bases from V and 4 bases from J, with 5 bases in between. Per the germline V gene, CDR1 is SGDLS and CDR2 is YYNGEE. The CDR3 here is CASSVDQYNEQFF. As DNA, the CDR3 is TGTGCCAGCAGCGTAGACCAGTACAATGAGCAGTTCTTC.

The chain carries TRBV11-3 and TRBJ2-3, with 9 bases matching TRBD1. The CDR3 is 15 residues long. The junction had 10 bases not matched to a gene; V was cut back by 6 bases and J by 6 bases. Looked up from germline, CDR1 is SGHNT and CDR2 is YENEEA. As DNA, the CDR3 is TGTGCCAGCAGTTCGGGGACAGGGCCTTTGGATACGCAGTATTTT. Protein sequence: CASSSGTGPLDTQYF.

The V and J genes are TRBV19 and TRBJ2-7; TRBD1 might be the D (6 bases). Looked up from germline, CDR1 is LNHDA and CDR2 is SQIVND (reference sequence). There are 14 residues in the CDR3. Trimming pared 5 bases from V and 5 bases from J, leaving 16 bases between. The CDR3 here is CASSLPQGFNEQYF. CDR3 bases: TGTGCCAGTAGTCTACCACAGGGTTTCAACGAGCAGTACTTC. Variable domain in full (rest from reference TRBV19 and TRBJ2-7): DGGITQSPKYLFRKEGQNVTLSCEQNLNHDAMYWYRQDPGQGLRLIYYSQIVNDFQKGDIAEGYSVSREKKESFPLTVTSAQKNPTAFYLCASSLPQGFNEQYFGPGTRLTVT.

This sequence joins TRBV28 and TRBJ1-1; D not certain. V was shortened by 5 bases and J by 7 bases, with 11 bases between the two germline ends. Germline CDR1 and CDR2: MDHEN and SYDVKM. The CDR3 sequence is 12 residues long. CDR3 protein: CASSPPGGEAFF. The DNA for the CDR3 is TGTGCCAGCAGTCCCCCAGGAGGTGAAGCTTTCTTT. The full variable domain, completed using reference TRBV28 and TRBJ1-1, is DVKVTQSSRYLVKRTGEKVFLECVQDMDHENMFWYRQDPGLGLRLIYFSYDVKMKEKGDIPEGYSVSREKKERFSLILESASTNQTSMYLCASSPPGGEAFFGQGTRLTVV.

This clone was picked up a small number of times. The gene calls are TRBV4-1 and TRBJ1-2; a weak D match, TRBD1 (5 bases). V was clipped by 4 bases and J by 4 bases, with 16 bases between them. The length of the CDR3 is 15 residues. Per the germline V gene, CDR1 is MGHRA and CDR2 is YSYEKL. The CDR3 DNA is TGCGCCAGCAGCCCCCGGGACGAGCTCACCTATGGCTACACCTTC. It yields the protein CASSPRDELTYGYTF.

This clone was seen a handful of times. The J gene is TRBJ1-5, the V gene TRBV18; unclear D gene. Germline assignment: CDR1 KGHSH and CDR2 LQKENI. Deletions cut 5 bases from V and 2 bases from J, with 13 bases between. The CDR3 consists of 15 residues. The CDR3 DNA is TGTGCCAGCTCAATCGGACCGGCGGGCAATCAGCCCCAGCATTTT. This gives the protein CASSIGPAGNQPQHF. The whole variable domain, filled in from reference TRBV18 and TRBJ1-5, reads NAGVMQNPRHLVRRRGQEARLRCSPMKGHSHVYWYRQLPEEGLKFMVYLQKENIIDESGMPKERFSAEFPKEGPSILRIQQVVRGDSAAYFCASSIGPAGNQPQHFGDGTRLSIL.

This CDR3 is CSVLPASGNLNEQFF. Here the CDR3 DNA reads TGCAGCGTATTACCCGCTAGCGGGAATCTCAATGAGCAGTTCTTC. The chain recombines TRBV29-1 with TRBJ2-1, with TRBD2 identical over 9 bases. Germline V gene data show CDR1 as SQVTM and CDR2 as ANQGSEA. The V gene end was trimmed by 6 bases and the J gene end by 6 bases; junction bases not matched to a gene: 12. This CDR3 spans 15 amino acids.

The chain recombines TRBV14 with TRBJ1-1; 7 bases are a match to TRBD1. The CDR3 consists of 14 residues. Germline V gene data show CDR1 as SGHDN and CDR2 as FVKESK. The V segment lost 6 bases and the J segment 1 base; nucleotides outside the gene matches: 5. CDR3 DNA sequence: TGTGCCAGCAGAGACAGGGTAGGGAACACTGAAGCTTTCTTT. This codes for CASRDRVGNTEAFF.

This clone was picked up a small number of times. The genes are TRBV10-2 and TRBJ2-1, with 9 bases that match TRBD2. Germline CDR1 reads WSHSY; CDR2 reads SAAADI. This CDR3 is 15 amino acids long. Trimming removed 9 bases from V and 8 bases from J; junction bases left unmatched: 14. CDR3 in amino acids: CASAIPGLALYEQFF. The DNA of the CDR3 is TGCGCCAGTGCAATACCGGGACTAGCTCTTTATGAGCAGTTCTTC.

The chain uses TRBV18 and TRBJ1-3, with D uncertain. CDR3 length: 15 residues. V shed 1 base and J shed 1 base, with 8 bases lying between them. The V gene's germline CDR1 is KGHSH and CDR2 LQKENI. The CDR3 DNA reads TGTGCCAGCTCACCACGGACCGGTTCTGGAAACACCATATATTTT. As protein: CASSPRTGSGNTIYF.

This rearrangement joins TRBV19 to TRBJ1-1; a weak D match, TRBD1 (6 bases). The CDR3 is 14 amino acids. Trimming took 0 bases from V and 4 from J, leaving 9 bases between them. Germline loops: CDR1 LNHDA, CDR2 SQIVND (reference sequence). In DNA, the CDR3 is TGTGCCAGTAGTATAGATCGGGGGCGCACTGAAGCTTTCTTT. This codes for CASSIDRGRTEAFF.

This clone is categorized as medium-sized. The chain carries TRBV15 and TRBJ1-1; 8 bases fit TRBD1. The CDR3 extends over 14 amino acids. The germline gives CDR1 LNHNV, CDR2 YYDKDF (reference sequence). Trimming at V came to 0 bases and at J to 6 bases, leaving 3 bases not matched to a gene. Here the CDR3 DNA reads TGTGCCACCAGCAGAGAACAGGGGGTAGCTGAAGCTTTCTTT. Translation: CATSREQGVAEAFF.

This chain links TRBV9 with TRBJ2-2; the D is unclear. The CDR3 spans 14 residues. V was cut by 6 bases and J by 5 bases, with 14 bases left in between. Per germline, CDR1 SGDLS and CDR2 YYNGEE. The chain's CDR3 is CASIRHRLTGELFF. The CDR3 DNA follows: TGTGCCAGCATTCGGCATCGTCTAACCGGGGAGCTGTTTTTT.

This clone has more than one count but fewer than ten. J is TRBJ2-7 and V is TRBV4-1; D is perhaps TRBD2 (6 bases). Germline loops: CDR1 MGHRA, CDR2 YSYEKL. V lost 0 bases to trimming and J lost 0 bases, with 12 bases between them. The CDR3 runs 16 residues. The CDR3 loop is CASSQDQLAFSYEQYF. The CDR3 region has the DNA TGCGCCAGCAGCCAAGATCAGCTAGCGTTCTCCTACGAGCAGTACTTC.

Only a few counts were recorded for this clone. The J gene is TRBJ2-3, the V gene TRBV11-3; 12 nucleotides line up with TRBD2. Per the germline V gene, CDR1 is SGHNT and CDR2 is YENEEA. Germline trimming cut 5 bases from V and 0 bases from J; bases unmatched to any gene: 3. The CDR3 runs to 16 residues. CDR3 loop: CASSLGTSGSTDTQYF. The CDR3 nucleotides read TGTGCCAGCAGCCTCGGGACTAGCGGGAGCACAGATACGCAGTATTTT.

By sample fraction, this clone is medium-sized. This sequence joins TRBV11-3 and TRBJ2-1, with TRBD2 matching 13 bases. Germline V gene data show CDR1 as SGHNT and CDR2 as YENEEA. V dropped 5 bases and J dropped 7; count of bases not matched to a gene: 5. This CDR3 contains 15 residues. This chain's CDR3 is CASSAGLAGVNEQFF. The CDR3 coding sequence is TGTGCCAGCAGCGCAGGACTAGCGGGAGTAAATGAGCAGTTCTTC.